This entry lists 27 T cell receptor beta chains sequenced from one sample in a study of T cell responses to AZD1222 COVID-19 vaccine. Clones were read by immunoSEQ multiplex PCR, and TCRdb kept only the in-frame ones, dropping some. The sample records 120,000 or so clones, 80% to 90% being singletons. The specimen was peripheral blood, collected on day 0 of MenACWY control vaccination. These receptors all come from an adult in good health.

J is TRBJ1-5 and V is TRBV2, with 10 bases lining up with TRBD1. The CDR3 sequence is 14 residues long. V shed 6 bases and J 4 bases; nucleotides not matched to a gene: 3. Per germline, CDR1 SNHLY and CDR2 FYNNEI. The CDR3 sequence: CASRRDRGNQPQHF. For the CDR3, the DNA is TGTGCCAGCAGGAGGGACAGGGGAAATCAGCCCCAGCATTTT.

This clone was detected a few times. The chain carries TRBV28 and TRBJ1-5; D is undetermined. Deletions cut 5 bases from V and 5 bases from J, with 7 bases between. The CDR3 totals 12 residues. The germline CDR1 and CDR2 sequences are MDHEN and SYDVKM. CDR3 coding DNA: TGTGCCAGCAGTCGAGAAGATCAGCCCCAGCATTTT. Its translation: CASSREDQPQHF.

The CDR3 sequence: CASSPIAGKSSYEQYF. CDR3 DNA sequence: TGTGCCAGCAGCCCAATAGCGGGGAAGAGCTCCTACGAGCAGTACTTC. This rearrangement joins TRBV3-1 (or the pseudogene TRBV3-2) to TRBJ2-7; 8 bases are shared with TRBD2. Germline CDR1 reads LGHDT; CDR2 reads YNNKEL (reference sequence). V shed 4 bases, J shed 0 bases, and the junction held 8 bases outside the gene matches. This CDR3 comprises 16 residues.

The chain has TRBV28 and TRBJ2-4, with TRBD2 identical over 8 bases. Per the germline V gene, CDR1 is MDHEN and CDR2 is SYDVKM. V dropped 1 base and J dropped 2; count of bases not matched to a gene: 16. This CDR3 contains 20 residues. Here the CDR3 DNA reads TGTGCCAGCAGTTTATTGGTTCCGGGAGGGTTTAATGGCCCCAAAAACATTCAGTACTTC. Amino acids: CASSLLVPGGFNGPKNIQYF.

The CDR3 here is CASGGGIGSEQYF. In DNA, the CDR3 is TGTGCCAGCGGTGGCGGGATAGGGTCCGAGCAGTACTTC. This chain connects TRBV27 to TRBJ2-7, with a tentative D call TRBD2 (6 bases). The length of the CDR3 is 13 residues. The germline V gene has CDR1 MNHEY and CDR2 SMNVEV (reference sequence). The ends were cut back, 8 bases at V and 6 bases at J, with 17 bases in the middle.

The rearrangement links TRBV19 to TRBJ1-1; D not certain. The V end lost 7 bases, the J end lost 0 bases, and 12 bases lay between the germline ends. The CDR3 is 14 amino acids. Germline V CDR1 and CDR2: LNHDA, SQIVND (reference sequence). The chain's CDR3 is CASISPDLNTEAFF. The CDR3 DNA is TGTGCCAGTATTTCTCCTGACCTGAACACTGAAGCTTTCTTT. Full variable domain (rest looked up from reference TRBV19 and TRBJ1-1): DGGITQSPKYLFRKEGQNVTLSCEQNLNHDAMYWYRQDPGQGLRLIYYSQIVNDFQKGDIAEGYSVSREKKESFPLTVTSAQKNPTAFYLCASISPDLNTEAFFGQGTRLTVV.

The rearrangement uses TRBV20-1 and TRBJ2-3; TRBD2 aligns across 10 bases. From germline, CDR1 is DFQATT and CDR2 SNEGSKA (reference sequence). This CDR3 contains 15 residues. The ends lost 3 bases at V and 5 bases at J; junction bases unmatched: 8. The CDR3 sequence is CSASPLAGDIDTQYF. The CDR3 DNA reads as TGCAGTGCTAGTCCTCTAGCGGGAGACATAGATACGCAGTATTTT.

The rearrangement joins TRBV6-6 to TRBJ2-5; no clear D. Trimming took off 1 base at V and 5 bases at J, with 11 bases between the two ends. The CDR3 runs 14 residues. Germline V gene data show CDR1 as MNHNY and CDR2 as SVGAGI (reference sequence). This CDR3 is CASSYLVESETQYF. The CDR3 nucleotides read TGTGCCAGCAGTTACTTAGTAGAATCGGAGACCCAGTACTTC.

This rearrangement joins TRBV6-5 to TRBJ1-1, with D hard to call. The CDR3 covers 14 residues. Deletions cut 0 bases from V and 0 bases from J, with 5 bases between. Per the germline V gene, CDR1 is MNHEY and CDR2 is SVGAGI. CDR3 nucleotide sequence: TGTGCCAGCAGTTACTCACCGGTGAACACTGAAGCTTTCTTT. This encodes CASSYSPVNTEAFF.

This clone showed up just once. The genes are TRBV11-2 and TRBJ1-3; no firm D call. The CDR3 has 15 amino acids. V was trimmed by 5 bases and J by 0 bases, leaving 11 bases between them. Germline V gene data show CDR1 as SGHAT and CDR2 as FQNNGV. CDR3 loop: CASSVDVGSGNTIYF. The CDR3 DNA is TGTGCCAGCAGCGTGGACGTAGGCTCTGGAAACACCATATATTTT.

The V and J genes are TRBV9 and TRBJ1-3, with D possibly being TRBD1 (6 bases). V lost 0 bases and J 4 bases, leaving 14 bases between the germline ends. The CDR3 covers 16 residues. The germline CDR1 and CDR2 sequences are SGDLS and YYNGEE. The CDR3 region is CASSVGGGARGNTIYF. The CDR3 DNA is TGTGCCAGCAGCGTAGGAGGGGGGGCGCGGGGAAACACCATATATTTT.

This clone was seen a few times. The V gene is TRBV19, the J gene TRBJ1-3; D is possibly TRBD1 (5 bases). The CDR3 loop spans 15 amino acids. Trimming stripped 6 bases from V and 0 bases from J, with 12 bases between. Per germline, CDR1 LNHDA and CDR2 SQIVND (reference sequence). CDR3 bases: TGTGCCAGTAGACTCGACAGCGCCTCTGGAAACACCATATATTTT. Its translation is CASRLDSASGNTIYF.

V and J are TRBV18 and TRBJ2-2, with 11 bases fitting TRBD2. This CDR3 is built from 15 residues. CDR1 and CDR2 (germline): KGHSH, LQKENI. The V and J ends lost 4 bases and 7 bases, in that order; junction bases with no gene match: 5. CDR3 DNA: TGTGCCAGCTCACATAGCGGGAGGGCCAACGGGGAGCTGTTTTTT. Translating gives CASSHSGRANGELFF.

The chain uses TRBV5-4 and TRBJ2-3; D possibly corresponds to TRBD1 (6 bases). In germline, CDR1 is SGHNT, CDR2 YYREEE (reference sequence). The CDR3 length is 15 residues. Trimming shortened V by 1 base and J by 2 bases, and 11 bases separated the two germline ends. The CDR3 spells CASSLTAGDTDTQYF. CDR3 nucleotides: TGTGCCAGCAGCTTGACGGCAGGGGACACAGATACGCAGTATTTT.

This clone occurred a few times. The chain employs TRBV5-1 and TRBJ2-2, with D perhaps matching TRBD2 (6 bases). V dropped 3 bases and J dropped 5 bases, with 11 bases sitting between them. CDR1 and CDR2 (germline): SGHRS, YFSETQ. This CDR3 spans 14 amino acids. The CDR3 DNA is TGCGCCAGCAGCTGGGGGACTGGAACCGGGGAGCTGTTTTTT. Protein: CASSWGTGTGELFF.

V is TRBV10-3 and J is TRBJ1-1; 7 nucleotides line up with TRBD1. The CDR3 is made up of 14 amino acids. Per germline, CDR1 ENHRY and CDR2 SYGVKD. V gave up 6 bases and J gave up 0 bases; unmatched junction bases: 4. The CDR3 bases are TGTGCCATCAGAACAGGGGTCGTGAACACTGAAGCTTTCTTT. It codes for CAIRTGVVNTEAFF.

V gene TRBV29-1 combines with J gene TRBJ2-1, with 11 bases that match TRBD2. J lost 9 bases, V lost 5 bases, and 18 bases had no gene match. CDR1 and CDR2 from the germline V gene are SQVTM and ANQGSEA. The CDR3 totals 17 residues. CDR3 amino acids: CSVFHVAGGTGSGEQFF. DNA for the CDR3: TGCAGCGTTTTCCACGTAGCGGGAGGGACTGGGAGTGGTGAGCAGTTCTTC.

The chain couples TRBV28 to TRBJ1-2, with 7 bases aligning to TRBD1. The CDR3 spans 14 residues. Germline values: CDR1 MDHEN, CDR2 SYDVKM. With V trimmed by 5 bases and J by 4 bases, 7 bases remained unmatched. CDR3 residues: CASSTQGGSYGYTF. The DNA for the CDR3 is TGTGCCAGCAGTACTCAGGGGGGGAGCTATGGCTACACCTTC.

The chain recombines TRBV27 with TRBJ2-7, with D perhaps given as TRBD1 or TRBD2 (5 bases each). In germline, CDR1 is MNHEY, CDR2 SMNVEV (reference sequence). The CDR3 covers 14 residues. The V and J ends lost 2 bases and 3 bases respectively, with 11 bases between them. The DNA of the CDR3 is TGTGCCAGCAGTTTAACAGGACTCCACTACGAGCAGTACTTC. Translated: CASSLTGLHYEQYF.

V gene TRBV20-1 combines with J gene TRBJ1-4; D is unclear. CDR1 and CDR2 from the germline V gene are DFQATT and SNEGSKA (reference sequence). With 3 bases removed from V and 5 bases from J, the gap between germline ends came to 10 bases. The CDR3 is made up of 13 amino acids. CDR3: CSASVRRNEKLFF. The CDR3, as DNA: TGCAGTGCTAGTGTACGTCGGAATGAAAAACTGTTTTTT.

The gene calls are TRBV5-4 and TRBJ2-1; TRBD2 aligns across 7 bases. CDR1 and CDR2 from the germline V gene are SGHNT and YYREEE (reference sequence). The CDR3 consists of 15 residues. J was trimmed by 7 bases and V by 0 bases; bases with no gene match: 7. CDR3 nucleotides: TGTGCCAGCAGCTTGGGGGGAGGGACCTCTAATGAGCAGTTCTTC. Its protein product is CASSLGGGTSNEQFF. Full variable domain (outside the CDR3, taken from reference TRBV5-4 and TRBJ2-1): ETGVTQSPTHLIKTRGQQVTLRCSSQSGHNTVSWYQQALGQGPQFIFQYYREEENGRGNFPPRFSGLQFPNYSSELNVNALELDDSALYLCASSLGGGTSNEQFFGPGTRLTVL.

The count of this clone is one. V and J are TRBV24-1 and TRBJ1-2; the D is unclear. CDR3 length: 14 amino acids. Germline CDR1 reads KGHDR; CDR2 reads SFDVKD. Trimming cost V 2 bases and J 7 bases, with 13 bases left between them. This chain's CDR3 is CATSDSLARSGYTF. The CDR3 region has the DNA TGTGCCACCAGTGATTCCCTCGCGAGGTCTGGCTACACCTTC.

The V call is TRBV28, the J call TRBJ1-2; no definite D call. Trimming stripped 6 bases from V and 0 bases from J, with 14 bases between. This CDR3 is 15 amino acids long. Germline V gives CDR1 MDHEN, CDR2 SYDVKM. The CDR3 here is CASRTEGPTNYGYTF. CDR3 nucleotide sequence: TGTGCCAGCAGAACCGAGGGCCCCACTAACTATGGCTACACCTTC.

The rearrangement uses TRBV28 and TRBJ2-3, with TRBD2 matching 15 bases. The germline V gene has CDR1 MDHEN and CDR2 SYDVKM. The CDR3 covers 18 residues. Unmatched junction bases numbered 9, after V lost 5 bases and J lost 3 bases. CDR3 bases: TGTGCCAGCAGTCCTTCAGGACTAGCGGGAGGGAAGACAGATACGCAGTATTTT. It encodes CASSPSGLAGGKTDTQYF.

With regard to this clone: This same CDR3 is encoded by further DNA sequences in the sample. This rearrangement joins TRBV5-1 to TRBJ2-7, with 7 bases matching TRBD1. The CDR3 consists of 15 residues. The V and J ends lost 0 bases and 1 base, in that order; junction bases with no gene match: 4. Germline V lookup: CDR1 SGHRS, CDR2 YFSETQ. The CDR3 DNA sequence: TGCGCCAGCAGCTTGGGACAGGGTTCTTCCTACGAGCAGTACTTC. It codes for CASSLGQGSSYEQYF.

This rearrangement joins TRBV6-5 to TRBJ2-7; 10 bases agree with TRBD1. This CDR3 has 13 amino acids. The germline CDR1 and CDR2 sequences are MNHEY and SVGAGI. The trim removed 10 bases at V and 5 bases at J, leaving 8 bases unmatched. The CDR3 reads CATHTGQGNEQYF. The CDR3 DNA sequence: TGTGCCACCCATACGGGACAGGGGAACGAGCAGTACTTC.

With regard to this clone: The junction departs from germline at one end; a sequencing error may be responsible. The chain links TRBV9 to TRBJ2-7; D is possibly TRBD2 (5 bases). CDR3 size: 13 residues. The germline gives CDR1 SGDLS, CDR2 YYNGEE. Here the CDR3 DNA reads TGTGCCAGCAGCGTATGGACTTCCTCCGAGCAGTACTTC. This encodes CASSVWTSSEQYF.